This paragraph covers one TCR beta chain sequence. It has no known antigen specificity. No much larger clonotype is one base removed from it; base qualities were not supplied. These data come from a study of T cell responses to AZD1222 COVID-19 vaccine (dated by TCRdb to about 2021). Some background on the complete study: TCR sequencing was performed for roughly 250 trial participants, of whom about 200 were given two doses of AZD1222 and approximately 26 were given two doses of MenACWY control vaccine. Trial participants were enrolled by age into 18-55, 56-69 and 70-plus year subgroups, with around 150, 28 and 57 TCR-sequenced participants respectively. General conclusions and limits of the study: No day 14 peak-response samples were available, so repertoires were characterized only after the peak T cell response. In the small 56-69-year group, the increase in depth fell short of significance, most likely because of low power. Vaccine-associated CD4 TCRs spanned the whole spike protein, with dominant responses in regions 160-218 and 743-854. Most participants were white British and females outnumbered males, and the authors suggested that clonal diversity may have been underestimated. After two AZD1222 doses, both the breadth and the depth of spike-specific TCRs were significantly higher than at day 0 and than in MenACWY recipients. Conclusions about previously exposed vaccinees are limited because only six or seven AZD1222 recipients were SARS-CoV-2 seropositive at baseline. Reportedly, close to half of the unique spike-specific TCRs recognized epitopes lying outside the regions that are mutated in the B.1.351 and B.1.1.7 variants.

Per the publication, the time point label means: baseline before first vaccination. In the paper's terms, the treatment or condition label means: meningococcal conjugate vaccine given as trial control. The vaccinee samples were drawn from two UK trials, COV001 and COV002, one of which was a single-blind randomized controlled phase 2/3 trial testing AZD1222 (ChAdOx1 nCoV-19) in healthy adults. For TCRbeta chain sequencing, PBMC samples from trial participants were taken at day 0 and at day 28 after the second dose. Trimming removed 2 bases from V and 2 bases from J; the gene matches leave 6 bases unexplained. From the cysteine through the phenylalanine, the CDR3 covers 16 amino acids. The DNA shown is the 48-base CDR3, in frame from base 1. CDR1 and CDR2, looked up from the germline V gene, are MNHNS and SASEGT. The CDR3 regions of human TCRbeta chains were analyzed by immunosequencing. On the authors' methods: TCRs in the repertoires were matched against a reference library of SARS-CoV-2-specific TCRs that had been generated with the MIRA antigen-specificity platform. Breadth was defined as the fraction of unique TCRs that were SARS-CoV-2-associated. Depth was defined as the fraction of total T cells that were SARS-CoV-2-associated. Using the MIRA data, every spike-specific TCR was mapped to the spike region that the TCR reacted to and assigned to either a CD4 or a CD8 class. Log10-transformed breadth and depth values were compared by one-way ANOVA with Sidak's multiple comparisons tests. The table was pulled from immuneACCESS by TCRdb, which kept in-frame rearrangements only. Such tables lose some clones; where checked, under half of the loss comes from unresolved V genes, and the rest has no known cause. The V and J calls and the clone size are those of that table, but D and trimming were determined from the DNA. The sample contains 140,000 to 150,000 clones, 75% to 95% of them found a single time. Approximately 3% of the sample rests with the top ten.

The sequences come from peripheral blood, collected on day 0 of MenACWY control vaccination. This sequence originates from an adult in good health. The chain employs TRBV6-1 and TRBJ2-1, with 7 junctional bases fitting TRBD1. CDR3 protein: CASSEFEGAPYNEQFF. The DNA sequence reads TGTGCCAGCAGTGAATTTGAGGGGGCCCCCTACAATGAGCAGTTCTTC.